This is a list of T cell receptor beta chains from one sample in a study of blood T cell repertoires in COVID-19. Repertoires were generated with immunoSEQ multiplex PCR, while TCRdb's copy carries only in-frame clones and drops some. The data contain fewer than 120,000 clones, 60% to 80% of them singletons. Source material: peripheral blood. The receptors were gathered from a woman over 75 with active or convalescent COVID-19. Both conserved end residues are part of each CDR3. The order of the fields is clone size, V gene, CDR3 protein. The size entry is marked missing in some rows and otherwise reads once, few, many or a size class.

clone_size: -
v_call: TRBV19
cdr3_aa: CASSRLGLPAYEQYF

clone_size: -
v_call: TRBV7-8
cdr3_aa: CASSLFGHQSTEAFF

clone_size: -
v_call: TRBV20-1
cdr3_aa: CSAQQYTEAFF

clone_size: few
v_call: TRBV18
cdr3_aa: CASSSRQGNTGELFF

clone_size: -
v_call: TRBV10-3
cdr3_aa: CAISEVGPPVGYTF

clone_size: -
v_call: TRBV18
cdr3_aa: CASSRNLIAGNEQYF

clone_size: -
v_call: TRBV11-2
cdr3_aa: CASSDAGTGYNSPLHF

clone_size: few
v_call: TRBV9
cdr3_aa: CASSPEDPPGQPQHF

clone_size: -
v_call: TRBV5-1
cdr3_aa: CASSLAVRLAPRYNEQFF

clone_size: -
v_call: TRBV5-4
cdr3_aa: CASSSGGGIYEQYF

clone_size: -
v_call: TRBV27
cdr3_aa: CASSSGTSGGGTDTQYF

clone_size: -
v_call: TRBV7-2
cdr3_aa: CASSSTSGSYVKAQYF

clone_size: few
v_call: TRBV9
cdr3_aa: CASSEGSGSVLYEQYF

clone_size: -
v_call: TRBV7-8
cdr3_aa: CASSLGLAGNNEQFF

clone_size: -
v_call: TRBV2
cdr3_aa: CASRRRDGSYNSPLHF

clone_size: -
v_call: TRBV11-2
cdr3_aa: CASASGRRTGELFF

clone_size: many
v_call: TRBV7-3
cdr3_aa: CASSSIAGDTQYF

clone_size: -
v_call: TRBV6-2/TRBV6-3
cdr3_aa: CASSEQGWATEAFF

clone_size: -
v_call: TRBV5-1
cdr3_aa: CASSLMTASYNEQFF

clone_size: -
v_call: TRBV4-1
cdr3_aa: CASSRLGTSGGGEQYF

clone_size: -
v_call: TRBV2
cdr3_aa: CASRSPTGSNTQYF

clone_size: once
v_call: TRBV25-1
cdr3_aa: CASRATGELFF

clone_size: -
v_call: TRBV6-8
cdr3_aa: CASSPPSGRTHTGELFF

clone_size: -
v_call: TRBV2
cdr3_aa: CASNLGGSANEKLFF

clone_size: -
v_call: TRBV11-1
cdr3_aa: CASSSLAGGGDTQYF

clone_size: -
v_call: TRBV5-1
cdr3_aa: CASSLGGIRIDEQYF

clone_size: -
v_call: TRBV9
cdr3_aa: CASSVTQGSSYNEQFF

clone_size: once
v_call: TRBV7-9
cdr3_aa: CASSLTGTYEQYF

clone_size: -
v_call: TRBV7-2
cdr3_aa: CASSLVSPQGRETQYF

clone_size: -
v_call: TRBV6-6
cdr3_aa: CASTRRADTQYF

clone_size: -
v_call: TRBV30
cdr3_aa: CAWSTGQGAHEQYF

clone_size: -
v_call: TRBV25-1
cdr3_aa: CASSDRGPGELFF

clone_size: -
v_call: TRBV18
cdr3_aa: CASSPSTYAEAFF

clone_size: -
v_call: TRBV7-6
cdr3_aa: CASSRGTAGNTIYF

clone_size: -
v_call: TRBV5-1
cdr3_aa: CASSMTGVIGYTF

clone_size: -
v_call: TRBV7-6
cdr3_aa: CASSLMRGQSPVPGIYNSPLHF

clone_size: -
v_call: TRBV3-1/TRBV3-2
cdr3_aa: CASSQTGTTGTQYF

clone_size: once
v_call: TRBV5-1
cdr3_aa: CASSKGTSGGKLYEQYF

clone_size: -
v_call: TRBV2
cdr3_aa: CASSDTSGSYEQYF

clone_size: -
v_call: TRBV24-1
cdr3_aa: CATPASGGNEQFF

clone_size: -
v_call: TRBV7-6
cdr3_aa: CASSLGTGTSGRNEQFF

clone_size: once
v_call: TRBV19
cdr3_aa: CASSAGNQPQHF

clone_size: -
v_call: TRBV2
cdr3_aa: CASSEAWGGRTEAFF

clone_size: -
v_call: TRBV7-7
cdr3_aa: CASSRSSGRATSYNEQFF

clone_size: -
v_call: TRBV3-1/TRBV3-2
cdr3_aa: CASSQDGSGRAPYENEQFF

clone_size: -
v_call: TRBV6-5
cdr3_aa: CASSSTGLFAYEQYF

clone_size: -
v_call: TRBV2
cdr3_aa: CASSPPGGRLGEQYF

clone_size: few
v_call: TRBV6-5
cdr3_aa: CASRGQPRGTEAFF

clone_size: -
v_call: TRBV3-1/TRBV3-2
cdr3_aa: CASSYRGEAFF

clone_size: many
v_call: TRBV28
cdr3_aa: CASRHPRWWRGYEQYF

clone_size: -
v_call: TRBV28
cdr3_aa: CASSRDTYDGYTF